The TCR beta chain described here comes from a study of a mutant IDH1 vaccine in newly diagnosed glioma. Whole-study context: The patients received vaccinations eight times, in weeks 1, 3, 5, 7, 11, 15, 19 and 23.

Sample time point: week 5, during vaccination. In the vaccine, a single dose held 300 ug of the mutant IDH1 20-mer peptide, along with topical imiquimod. Using immunoSEQ multiplex PCR, the repertoire was profiled, and TCRdb retains in-frame clones only, with some absent. The data show approximately 37,000 clones, with 45% to 70% seen just once and about 11% held by the top ten. Of note for this clone: Its antigen is not identified.

V dropped 0 bases and J dropped 6 bases, with 15 bases sitting between them. The CDR3 length is 15 residues. Germline CDR1 GTSNPN, CDR2 SVGIG (reference sequence). Sequencing used PBMCs, obtained from a glioma patient whose treatment included an IDH1 peptide vaccine. This TCR was recovered from a woman between 18 and 29 years old with glioma. The chain employs TRBV30 and TRBJ1-5; tentatively, D is TRBD1 (5 bases). As DNA, the CDR3 is TGTGCCTGGAGTGTAGTGCAGGAGAGGGGTCAGCCCCAGCATTTT. Protein sequence: CAWSVVQERGQPQHF.